This T cell receptor (beta chain) is from a study of T cell repertoires in cytomegalovirus infection. J was trimmed by 1 base and V by 7 bases; bases with no gene match: 2. This CDR3 is 14 amino acids long. The V gene's germline CDR1 is MGHRA and CDR2 YSYEKL. TCRdb itself ran the reads through MiXCR, one entry per CDR3 protein. Counted here are some 220,000 distinct CDR3 sequences, about 39% occurring once; the ten biggest clones make up 55% to 60%. Concerning this clonotype: Antigen specificity is unknown.

Sample: CD8+ T cells from cultured PBMCs, taken from culture after CMV antigen stimulation. The rearrangement joins TRBV4-1 to TRBJ2-2; 8 bases line up with TRBD1. This clonotype was sampled from a human donor in good health (CMV status not recorded). Some clones in this sample may be carry-over from other donors' samples. CDR3 bases: TGCGCCAGCACCGGGACAGGGAACACCGGGGAGCTGTTTTTT. This translates into CASTGTGNTGELFF.